A single sample is the source of the 27 T cell receptor beta chains below, sequenced in a study of human T cells and chemical hapten exposure. MiXCR, applied by TCRdb to the RACE reads, yields one record per CDR3 protein. The sample has around 31,000 distinct CDR3 sequences, 7.4% seen once; the top ten hold 9.9%. Specified time point: healthy volunteer bleed at 2 weeks. Unfractionated whole blood served as the source for total RNA extraction. Specimen: whole blood. The origin of the receptors is a human donor in good health. Some clones in this sample may be carry-over from other donors' samples.

As to this clonotype: This may arise from a read error, as a much more abundant clone is one base away. The chain is built from TRBV6-2 or TRBV6-3 and TRBJ1-5; D remains unclear. CDR1 is MNHEY, CDR2 SVGEGT, per germline. V lost 6 bases and J 8 bases, leaving 14 bases between the germline ends. CDR3 length: 13 amino acids. The CDR3 DNA sequence: TGTGCCAGCAGGGCCGGCAGGTGGGAGCCCCAGCATTTT. It specifies CASRAGRWEPQHF.

This clonotype has ten or more counts. The gene calls are TRBV6-1 and TRBJ2-3, with no clear D. CDR1 is MNHNS and CDR2 is SASEGT in the germline V gene. The CDR3 has 11 residues. Trimming pared 8 bases from V and 5 bases from J, leaving 8 bases between. The CDR3 protein is CASSPRDTQYF. Written as DNA, the CDR3 is TGTGCCAGCTCCCCTCGAGATACGCAGTATTTT.

The V call is TRBV20-1, the J call TRBJ2-7, with D unclear. The CDR3 loop spans 14 amino acids. Germline loops: CDR1 DFQATT, CDR2 SNEGSKA (reference sequence). V lost 4 bases, J lost 3 bases, and 16 bases lay in between. CDR3 in amino acids: CSAIPQHLLYEQYF. CDR3 DNA sequence: TGCAGTGCTATCCCGCAGCACCTCCTCTACGAGCAGTACTTC.

There are a few counts of this clonotype. The chain links TRBV6-5 to TRBJ2-7; weak D call: TRBD2 (7 bases). CDR3 length: 15 amino acids. Germline assignment: CDR1 MNHEY and CDR2 SVGAGI. With 2 bases removed from V and 5 bases from J, the gap between germline ends came to 16 bases. CDR3 in amino acids: CASSYGGAGVNEQYF. The CDR3 DNA follows: TGTGCCAGCAGTTACGGGGGGGCGGGAGTTAACGAGCAGTACTTC.

This clonotype was recorded at least ten times. The chain joins TRBV5-1 to TRBJ2-2; perhaps TRBD1 as D (6 bases). Germline V lookup: CDR1 SGHRS, CDR2 YFSETQ. The CDR3 contains 15 residues. Trimming removed 3 bases at V and 1 base at J, with 10 bases between. CDR3 nucleotides: TGCGCCAGCAGCTACAGACAGGTGAACACCGGGGAGCTGTTTTTT. Protein: CASSYRQVNTGELFF.

This rearrangement joins TRBV5-4 to TRBJ1-2; D unclear. With 4 bases removed from V and 0 bases from J, the gap between germline ends came to 16 bases. Germline V gene lookup returns CDR1 SGHNT and CDR2 YYREEE (reference sequence). The CDR3 contains 16 residues. The CDR3 loop is CASSLARSNANYGYTF. CDR3 in DNA: TGTGCCAGCAGCCTGGCTAGGAGTAATGCTAACTATGGCTACACCTTC.

The rearrangement joins TRBV18 to TRBJ1-5; D possibly corresponds to TRBD1 (5 bases). V lost 2 bases and J lost 4, with 18 bases in between. The CDR3 is 17 amino acids. Germline V lookup: CDR1 KGHSH, CDR2 LQKENI. CDR3 nucleotides: TGTGCCAGCTCACCATTACGGAGCAGGGAGCCGAATCAGCCCCAGCATTTT. Translated, it gives CASSPLRSREPNQPQHF. The complete variable domain, with remaining parts taken from reference TRBV18 and TRBJ1-5, reads NAGVMQNPRHLVRRRGQEARLRCSPMKGHSHVYWYRQLPEEGLKFMVYLQKENIIDESGMPKERFSAEFPKEGPSILRIQQVVRGDSAAYFCASSPLRSREPNQPQHFGDGTRLSIL.

This clonotype appeared a few times. The chain employs TRBV7-8 and TRBJ2-7; 13 positions match TRBD2. After removal of 6 bases from V and 4 bases from J, the junction contained 18 bases not matched to a gene. CDR3 length: 19 residues. CDR1 SGHVS and CDR2 FQNEAQ come from the germline V gene. In nucleotides, the CDR3 is TGTGCCAGCAGGCCGGGACTAGCGGGATCCCAAGCCCGTGTTTACGAGCAGTACTTC. It specifies CASRPGLAGSQARVYEQYF. The variable domain in full, completed from reference TRBV7-8 and TRBJ2-7, reads GAGVSQSPRYKVAKRGQDVALRCDPISGHVSLFWYQQALGQGPEFLTYFQNEAQLDKSGLPSDRFFAERPEGSVSTLKIQRTQQEDSAVYLCASRPGLAGSQARVYEQYFGPGTRLTVT.

The sample holds many counts of this clonotype. CDR3 sequence (DNA): TGTGCCAGCAGTTTGAAGGAACTGGGGGCCAGTGGAGAGACCCAGTACTTC. It yields the protein CASSLKELGASGETQYF. The chain uses TRBV12-3 or TRBV12-4 and TRBJ2-5; TRBD1 is a possible D gene (6 bases). Trimming cost V 3 bases and J 4 bases, with 21 bases left between them. The CDR3 is 17 residues long.

This clonotype was counted only a few times. CDR3 residues: CASSLVREDTQYF. In DNA, the CDR3 is TGTGCCAGCAGTTTAGTCAGGGAAGATACGCAGTATTTT. J is TRBJ2-3 and V is TRBV27; D may be TRBD1 (5 bases). Trimming removed 2 bases from V and 5 bases from J, with 8 bases in between. This CDR3 has 13 residues. CDR1 and CDR2 from the germline V gene are MNHEY and SMNVEV (reference sequence).

This clonotype was counted at least ten times. J is TRBJ1-1 and V is TRBV28, with D maybe TRBD1 (5 bases). V dropped 4 bases and J dropped 4 bases, with 7 bases sitting between them. Looked up from germline, CDR1 is MDHEN and CDR2 is SYDVKM. This CDR3 is 12 amino acids long. CDR3 bases: TGTGCCAGCAGTTCGGGGGGCACTGAAGCTTTCTTT. Its translation is CASSSGGTEAFF.

This clonotype came up many times. This chain links TRBV5-1 with TRBJ2-1; D is possibly TRBD1 (6 bases). V lost 1 base and J lost 5, with 13 bases in between. In germline, CDR1 is SGHRS, CDR2 YFSETQ. The CDR3 is made up of 15 amino acids. The CDR3 region is CASSLSGAADNEQFF. DNA for the CDR3: TGCGCCAGCAGCTTGTCAGGGGCGGCCGACAATGAGCAGTTCTTC.

This clonotype was counted ten times or more. CDR3 region: CSALGTGAYEQYF. Written as DNA, the CDR3 is TGCAGTGCTCTCGGGACGGGAGCCTACGAGCAGTACTTC. The chain combines TRBV20-1 with TRBJ2-7, with D possibly being TRBD2 (6 bases). Trimming left V 5 bases short and J 2 bases short, with 13 bases between. The CDR3 runs 13 residues. Germline V gives CDR1 DFQATT, CDR2 SNEGSKA (reference sequence).

The chain is built from TRBV4-2 and TRBJ2-6; 7 nucleotides match TRBD1. This CDR3 region has 17 residues. V shed 3 bases and J 0 bases; nucleotides not matched to a gene: 5. CDR1 and CDR2 (germline): LGHNA, YNFKEQ. This CDR3 is CASSQGDSNSGANVLTF. For the CDR3, the DNA is TGTGCCAGCAGCCAGGGGGACAGCAACTCTGGGGCCAACGTCCTGACTTTC.

The V gene is TRBV12-3 or TRBV12-4, the J gene TRBJ2-1; D possibly corresponds to TRBD2 (5 bases). The CDR3 has 14 amino acids. Trimming pared 7 bases from V and 15 bases from J, leaving 25 bases between. This CDR3 reads CASIQSRGWSRLFF. Written as DNA, the CDR3 is TGTGCCAGCATTCAATCCCGGGGTTGGAGTAGGCTGTTCTTC.

The rearrangement links TRBV4-3 to TRBJ2-7; D is undetermined. The germline CDR1 and CDR2 sequences are LGHNA and YSLEER. The germline V and J ends were trimmed by 2 bases and 6 bases, with 11 bases remaining between them. The CDR3 spans 13 residues. The chain's CDR3 is CASSQIHGREQYF. The DNA for the CDR3 is TGCGCCAGCAGCCAAATACACGGGCGCGAGCAGTACTTC.

The sample holds many counts of this clonotype. J is TRBJ2-3 and V is TRBV20-1; TRBD2 agrees at 12 bases. Germline V CDR1 and CDR2: DFQATT, SNEGSKA (reference sequence). CDR3 length: 15 residues. The ends lost 6 bases at V and 2 bases at J; junction bases unmatched: 6. The CDR3 DNA reads TGCAGTGCGCTAGCGGGAGGGCTTGTCACAGATACGCAGTATTTT. This codes for CSALAGGLVTDTQYF.

This clonotype was picked up many times. The genes are TRBV20-1 and TRBJ2-7; 9 nucleotides line up with TRBD1. The CDR3 extends over 13 amino acids. CDR1 is DFQATT and CDR2 is SNEGSKA in the germline V gene (reference sequence). V dropped 5 bases and J dropped 5; count of bases not matched to a gene: 7. The CDR3 nucleotides are TGCAGTGCTGGTAGGGACAGGGCGGACGAGCAGTACTTC. As protein: CSAGRDRADEQYF.

This clonotype was seen many times. V gene TRBV12-3 or TRBV12-4 combines with J gene TRBJ2-2; the D gene is possibly TRBD2 (6 bases). This CDR3 is 13 amino acids long. V was clipped by 11 bases and J by 8 bases, with 18 bases between them. CDR3 in amino acids: CASRRVPAGELFF. As DNA, the CDR3 is TGTGCCTCCCGGAGGGTCCCAGCGGGGGAGCTGTTTTTT.

This clonotype has a single count. A much larger clone differs by one base, so this may be a read error. The genes are TRBV3-1 and TRBJ2-3, with TRBD2 identical over 13 bases. Germline V gene lookup returns CDR1 LGHDT and CDR2 YNNKEL (reference sequence). The length of the CDR3 is 16 residues. V dropped 1 base and J dropped 4; count of bases not matched to a gene: 2. DNA for the CDR3: TGTGCCAGCAGCCAAGGGACTAGCGGGGGTGCAGATACGCAGTATTTT. Translated, it gives CASSQGTSGGADTQYF.

The chain couples TRBV7-6 to TRBJ2-5; a possible D gene is TRBD2 (6 bases). V lost 4 bases, J lost 5 bases, and 14 bases lay in between. Germline CDR1 and CDR2: SGHVS and FNYEAQ. This CDR3 contains 14 residues. The chain's CDR3 is CASSSPSVGETQYF. CDR3 coding DNA: TGTGCCAGCAGCTCGCCTAGCGTCGGGGAGACCCAGTACTTC. The variable domain in full, completed from reference TRBV7-6 and TRBJ2-5, reads GAGVSQSPRYKVTKRGQDVALRCDPISGHVSLYWYRQALGQGPEFLTYFNYEAQQDKSGLPNDRFSAERPEGSISTLTIQRTEQRDSAMYRCASSSPSVGETQYFGPGTRLLVL.

This clonotype has at least ten counts. The chain employs TRBV29-1 and TRBJ1-1; D gene ambiguous. This CDR3 is 14 amino acids long. In germline, CDR1 is SQVTM, CDR2 ANQGSEA. Trimming left V 6 bases short and J 4 bases short, with 18 bases between. The chain's CDR3 is CSVDKVQGSTEAFF. In DNA form, the CDR3 reads TGCAGCGTGGATAAAGTACAAGGGAGCACTGAAGCTTTCTTT.

In its sample, this clonotype was seen many times. V and J are TRBV14 and TRBJ2-7; D is ambiguous. Trimming left V 6 bases short and J 7 bases short, with 19 bases between. CDR3 length equals 14 residues. Germline CDR1 and CDR2: SGHDN and FVKESK. DNA for the CDR3: TGTGCCAGCAGTCCAAGGCCTGAGGTGAGAGAGCAGTACTTC. This encodes CASSPRPEVREQYF.

A note on this clonotype: With a much larger clone just one base away, this may be a read error. The genes are TRBV20-1 and TRBJ2-1; 7 nucleotides line up with TRBD2. This CDR3 contains 14 residues. CDR1 is DFQATT and CDR2 is SNEGSKA in the germline V gene (reference sequence). Trimming took 2 bases from V and 6 from J; bases not matched to a gene: 7. CDR3 nucleotide sequence: TGCAGTGCTAGACGGGCACTAGCGACCAATGAGCAGTTCTTC. The encoded protein is CSARRALATNEQFF.

In this sample, this clonotype turned up many times. This chain connects TRBV30 to TRBJ2-5, with 7 bases fitting TRBD2. Germline CDR1 reads GTSNPN; CDR2 reads SVGIG (reference sequence). The CDR3 consists of 15 residues. Germline trimming cut 1 base from V and 0 bases from J; bases unmatched to any gene: 5. CDR3 coding DNA: TGTGCCTGGAGTGGTGGTAGCGGGTACCAAGAGACCCAGTACTTC. As protein: CAWSGGSGYQETQYF.

This clonotype was seen repeatedly, ten times or more. The chain links TRBV28 to TRBJ2-6; D is unclear. CDR1 is MDHEN, CDR2 SYDVKM, per germline. Trimming pared 1 base from V and 1 base from J, leaving 14 bases between. CDR3 length equals 18 residues. This CDR3 is CASSLFGPRESGANVLTF. The CDR3, as DNA: TGTGCCAGCAGTTTATTTGGCCCTAGGGAATCTGGGGCCAACGTCCTGACTTTC.

This clonotype was counted many times. The chain has TRBV29-1 and TRBJ2-7, with 8 bases matching TRBD1. The trim removed 4 bases at V and 6 bases at J, leaving 5 bases unmatched. The CDR3 runs to 12 residues. CDR1 and CDR2 from the germline V gene are SQVTM and ANQGSEA. The CDR3 region is CSVARGQGEQYF. The DNA of the CDR3 is TGCAGCGTTGCCAGGGGGCAGGGCGAGCAGTACTTC.